These 27 T cell receptor beta chains share one sample of origin, sequenced in a study of beta chain features in type 1 diabetes. Every bit of the isolated RNA underwent reverse transcription, so sequencing read expressed TCRB transcripts. TCRdb's copy holds only in-frame clones and misses some; the assay was immunoSEQ multiplex PCR. The profile shows around 330,000 clones, more than 9.5% of them singletons. Sequenced input: naive CD4+ T cells from blood. All receptors come from a woman between 25 and 40 years old in good health.

This clone has more than one count but fewer than ten. The rearrangement joins TRBV7-9 to TRBJ2-7; possible D gene TRBD2, 5 bases. The V gene lost 0 bases and the J gene lost 13 bases, with 16 bases spanning the gap. In germline, CDR1 is SEHNR, CDR2 FQNEAQ (reference sequence). CDR3 length: 13 amino acids. The chain's CDR3 is CASSLAQAEGLYF. For the CDR3, the DNA is TGTGCCAGCAGCTTAGCCCAAGCAGAGGGATTATACTTC.

V and J are TRBV25-1 and TRBJ2-1, with TRBD2 matching over 13 bases. CDR3 length equals 14 residues. Per the germline V gene, CDR1 is MGHDK and CDR2 is SYGVNS. The V segment lost 7 bases and the J segment 9 bases; nucleotides outside the gene matches: 6. For the CDR3, the DNA is TGTGCCAGCAAACTAGCGGGAGGGAGGGGTGAGCAGTTCTTC. The encoded protein is CASKLAGGRGEQFF.

The chain couples TRBV18 to TRBJ1-1; weak D call: TRBD1 (5 bases). Germline V gene data show CDR1 as KGHSH and CDR2 as LQKENI. The CDR3 consists of 15 residues. V dropped 2 bases and J dropped 5 bases, with 15 bases sitting between them. The CDR3 DNA is TGTGCCAGCTCACCAATCTCGAGCCAGGGTACTGAAGCTTTCTTT. This translates into CASSPISSQGTEAFF. The full variable domain, in which reference TRBV18 and TRBJ1-1 provide the parts outside the CDR3, is NAGVMQNPRHLVRRRGQEARLRCSPMKGHSHVYWYRQLPEEGLKFMVYLQKENIIDESGMPKERFSAEFPKEGPSILRIQQVVRGDSAAYFCASSPISSQGTEAFFGQGTRLTVV.

This chain uses TRBV9 with TRBJ2-5, with 12 bases that match TRBD2. J gave up 2 bases and V 2 bases, and 7 bases lay outside the gene matches. The CDR3 has 17 amino acids. CDR1 is SGDLS and CDR2 is YYNGEE in the germline V gene. The CDR3 DNA is TGTGCCAGCAGCGTGGGGACTAGCGGGTCCATTCAAGAGACCCAGTACTTC. Protein: CASSVGTSGSIQETQYF.

This chain uses TRBV29-1 with TRBJ2-5, with 7 positions matching TRBD1. The CDR3 length is 12 residues. V lost 4 bases, J lost 7 bases, and 6 bases stayed unmatched. CDR1 and CDR2 (germline): SQVTM, ANQGSEA. CDR3 in DNA: TGCAGCGTTGGACAGGGAATGGGGACCCAGTACTTC. Translating it yields CSVGQGMGTQYF.

This clone occurred a few times. The chain links TRBV7-2 to TRBJ2-7; D might be TRBD2 (6 bases). V dropped 5 bases and J dropped 3 bases, with 17 bases sitting between them. Germline-derived CDR1 and CDR2 are SGHTA and FQGNSA. This CDR3 comprises 15 residues. The CDR3 nucleotides are TGTGCCAGCAGCCTGCAACCGGGACTCCGCTACGAGCAGTACTTC. Encoded protein: CASSLQPGLRYEQYF.

CDR3 region: CASSPGLAFSTDTQYF. The CDR3 DNA follows: TGTGCCAGCAGCCCAGGACTAGCATTTAGCACAGATACGCAGTATTTT. The chain links TRBV5-6 to TRBJ2-3; 8 bases match TRBD2. The length of the CDR3 is 16 residues. The V gene's germline CDR1 is SGHDT and CDR2 YYEEEE. Germline trimming cut 4 bases from V and 0 bases from J; bases unmatched to any gene: 7.

This clone was counted between two and nine times. The chain recombines TRBV9 with TRBJ2-3; 9 bases fit TRBD2. Germline CDR1 SGDLS, CDR2 YYNGEE. The trim removed 0 bases at V and 0 bases at J, leaving 5 bases unmatched. The CDR3 is made up of 17 amino acids. CDR3 coding DNA: TGTGCCAGCAGCGTAGTGGCTAGCGGGACAAGCACAGATACGCAGTATTTT. Its translation: CASSVVASGTSTDTQYF.

The sample holds a few counts of this clone. V and J are TRBV5-6 and TRBJ1-1; the D is unclear. The CDR3 totals 17 residues. Germline V gives CDR1 SGHDT, CDR2 YYEEEE. V lost 1 base and J 0 bases, leaving 16 bases between the germline ends. The CDR3 sequence: CASSLIDLVNMNTEAFF. DNA of the CDR3: TGTGCCAGCAGCTTGATCGACTTGGTGAATATGAACACTGAAGCTTTCTTT. Filled out from reference TRBV5-6 and TRBJ1-1, the complete variable domain reads DAGVTQSPTHLIKTRGQQVTLRCSPKSGHDTVSWYQQALGQGPQFIFQYYEEEERQRGNFPDRFSGHQFPNYSSELNVNALLLGDSALYLCASSLIDLVNMNTEAFFGQGTRLTVV.

This chain joins TRBV28 and TRBJ1-5; 8 bases are a match to TRBD1. The CDR3 is 15 amino acids. Trimming at V came to 8 bases and at J to 6 bases, leaving 12 bases not matched to a gene. The germline V gene encodes CDR1 MDHEN and CDR2 SYDVKM. CDR3: CASLTPQGAGQPQHF. The CDR3 bases are TGTGCCAGCCTCACCCCGCAGGGGGCTGGTCAGCCCCAGCATTTT.

This clone was seen a handful of times. The chain joins TRBV29-1 to TRBJ2-1, with 13 bases aligning to TRBD2. Germline CDR1 and CDR2: SQVTM and ANQGSEA. V gave up 5 bases and J gave up 7 bases; unmatched junction bases: 8. The CDR3 runs to 15 residues. This chain's CDR3 is CSVPQRTSGRNEQFF. CDR3 DNA: TGCAGCGTTCCTCAACGGACTAGCGGGAGAAATGAGCAGTTCTTC.

This rearrangement joins TRBV7-9 to TRBJ2-2; TRBD2 matches at 8 bases. The J segment lost 1 base and the V segment lost 5 bases, leaving 6 bases of the junction unmatched. CDR1 is SEHNR and CDR2 is FQNEAQ in the germline V gene (reference sequence). CDR3 length: 16 amino acids. CDR3 bases: TGTGCCAGCAGCCGACTCACTAGCGGGAACACCGGGGAGCTGTTTTTT. It yields the protein CASSRLTSGNTGELFF.

The chain couples TRBV15 to TRBJ2-3; 8 nucleotides agree with TRBD2. Germline CDR1 is LNHNV and CDR2 is YYDKDF (reference sequence). The CDR3 runs 16 residues. J gave up 1 base and V 3 bases, and 6 bases lay outside the gene matches. The CDR3 DNA reads TGTGCCACCAGCAGTGGAAGCGGGAGTCGCACAGATACGCAGTATTTT. It specifies CATSSGSGSRTDTQYF. Based on the CDR3 plus reference TRBV15 and TRBJ2-3, the full variable domain is DAMVIQNPRYQVTQFGKPVTLSCSQTLNHNVMYWYQQKSSQAPKLLFHYYDKDFNNEADTPDNFQSRRPNTSFCFLDIRSPGLGDTAMYLCATSSGSGSRTDTQYFGPGTRLTVL.

This clone has only a few counts. The V call is TRBV7-2, the J call TRBJ2-2; TRBD1 matches at 8 bases. With V trimmed by 5 bases and J by 8 bases, 16 bases remained unmatched. The CDR3 loop spans 17 amino acids. Per germline, CDR1 SGHTA and CDR2 FQGNSA. This chain's CDR3 is CASSPRPSGGERGELFF. DNA for the CDR3: TGTGCCAGCAGCCCTCGCCCTTCAGGGGGCGAACGGGGGGAGCTGTTTTTT. The complete variable domain, with remaining parts taken from reference TRBV7-2 and TRBJ2-2, reads GAGVSQSPSNKVTEKGKDVELRCDPISGHTALYWYRQSLGQGLEFLIYFQGNSAPDKSGLPSDRFSAERTGGSVSTLTIQRTQQEDSAVYLCASSPRPSGGERGELFFGEGSRLTVL.

This clone was counted a few times. This chain connects TRBV11-2 to TRBJ2-3; TRBD2 matches at 10 bases. Looked up from germline, CDR1 is SGHAT and CDR2 is FQNNGV. The CDR3 sequence is 17 residues long. The junction had 4 bases not matched to a gene; V was cut back by 0 bases and J by 1 base. CDR3 nucleotide sequence: TGTGCCAGCAGCTTAGAGGGGCTAGCGGGAGGCACAGATACGCAGTATTTT. It specifies CASSLEGLAGGTDTQYF.

The sample holds a few counts of this clone. The chain's CDR3 is CASSVQAGRANTGELFF. As DNA, the CDR3 is TGTGCCAGTAGTGTCCAGGCGGGCCGCGCGAACACCGGGGAGCTGTTTTTT. The rearrangement joins TRBV19 to TRBJ2-2; possible D gene TRBD2, 5 bases. V gave up 5 bases and J gave up 0 bases, with 16 bases separating them. CDR3 size: 17 residues. The germline CDR1 and CDR2 sequences are LNHDA and SQIVND (reference sequence).

This rearrangement joins TRBV6-5 to TRBJ1-2; 7 nucleotides agree with TRBD1. The germline CDR1 and CDR2 sequences are MNHEY and SVGAGI. The CDR3 contains 12 residues. With 5 bases clipped from V and 7 bases from J, the junction kept 4 bases outside the gene matches. The CDR3 is CASSAQGIGYTF. The CDR3 DNA sequence: TGTGCCAGCAGTGCACAGGGGATTGGCTACACCTTC.

This sequence joins TRBV15 and TRBJ2-5; D is unresolved. CDR3 size: 14 residues. V dropped 0 bases and J dropped 4 bases, with 9 bases sitting between them. CDR1 is LNHNV, CDR2 YYDKDF, per germline (reference sequence). The CDR3 is CATSRDRWAETQYF. CDR3 nucleotide sequence: TGTGCCACCAGCAGAGATCGCTGGGCAGAGACCCAGTACTTC.

This clone has a handful of counts. V usage is TRBV6-1 and J usage is TRBJ2-3; weak D call: TRBD1 (6 bases). V lost 4 bases, J lost 5 bases, and 16 bases lay in between. In germline, CDR1 is MNHNS, CDR2 SASEGT. This CDR3 spans 15 amino acids. The CDR3 DNA reads TGTGCCAGCAGTGGTCACAGGGCGGCTTTAGATACGCAGTATTTT. Translation: CASSGHRAALDTQYF.

The chain links TRBV27 to TRBJ2-2; TRBD2 agrees at 15 bases. The germline CDR1 and CDR2 sequences are MNHEY and SMNVEV (reference sequence). The CDR3 totals 17 residues. With V trimmed by 3 bases and J by 6 bases, 5 bases remained unmatched. The CDR3 sequence: CASSFLRTSGRAGELFF. The DNA for the CDR3 is TGTGCCAGCAGTTTCCTCAGGACTAGCGGGAGGGCCGGGGAGCTGTTTTTT.

V and J are TRBV2 and TRBJ2-1; D gene ambiguous. The CDR3 spans 14 residues. The germline V gene has CDR1 SNHLY and CDR2 FYNNEI. With 3 bases removed from V and 0 bases from J, the gap between germline ends came to 6 bases. For the CDR3, the DNA is TGTGCCAGCAGTGAGGGCTACTCCTACAATGAGCAGTTCTTC. Amino acid sequence: CASSEGYSYNEQFF.

This clone was seen a handful of times. The chain recombines TRBV6-1 with TRBJ2-3, with 8 positions matching TRBD1. CDR3 size: 14 residues. V lost 4 bases to trimming and J lost 4 bases; unmatched junction nucleotides: 4. Germline V gene data show CDR1 as MNHNS and CDR2 as SASEGT. The CDR3 coding sequence is TGTGCCAGCAGTGCATCAGGGGGCGCAGATACGCAGTATTTT. It translates to CASSASGGADTQYF.

This clone was detected a few times. V gene TRBV27 combines with J gene TRBJ2-7, with 12 bases that match TRBD2. The CDR3 has 15 amino acids. In germline, CDR1 is MNHEY, CDR2 SMNVEV (reference sequence). The V gene end was trimmed by 5 bases and the J gene end by 2 bases; junction bases not matched to a gene: 4. The CDR3 coding sequence is TGTGCCAGCAGTGCCAGACTAGCGGGAGCCTACGAGCAGTACTTC. Translating it yields CASSARLAGAYEQYF.

The rearrangement uses TRBV7-9 and TRBJ1-5; D gene ambiguous. Trimming took 2 bases from V and 7 from J, leaving 6 bases between them. The CDR3 totals 12 residues. CDR1 SEHNR and CDR2 FQNEAQ come from the germline V gene (reference sequence). Here the CDR3 reads CASSLLEQPQHF. In DNA form, the CDR3 reads TGTGCCAGCAGCTTACTGGAGCAGCCCCAGCATTTT.

This clone was observed a handful of times. The chain joins TRBV5-4 to TRBJ2-1; D gene unclear. The CDR3 covers 13 residues. V lost 1 base, J lost 5 bases, and 7 bases lay in between. Germline V gene sequence: CDR1 SGHNT, CDR2 YYREEE (reference sequence). The CDR3 DNA reads as TGTGCCAGCAGCTTGCCTAGAAACAATGAGCAGTTCTTC. Translating gives CASSLPRNNEQFF.

The rearrangement joins TRBV19 to TRBJ1-1, with a possible D match to TRBD1 (5 bases). The V end was cut by 9 bases, the J end by 0 bases, with 8 bases between. Germline V gene sequence: CDR1 LNHDA, CDR2 SQIVND (reference sequence). The CDR3 spans 12 residues. The CDR3 spells CASRGVNTEAFF. The CDR3 DNA follows: TGTGCCAGCCGGGGGGTGAACACTGAAGCTTTCTTT.

The chain has TRBV13 and TRBJ2-2; D gene unclear. CDR3 size: 17 residues. CDR1 is PRHDT, CDR2 FYEKMQ, per germline (reference sequence). V dropped 8 bases and J dropped 1 base, with 20 bases sitting between them. CDR3: CASGPLLSAQNTGELFF. The CDR3 region has the DNA TGTGCCAGCGGTCCCCTTTTGTCCGCACAGAACACCGGGGAGCTGTTTTTT.